These T cell receptor beta chains were read from a single sample in a study of blood T cell repertoires in COVID-19. Here immunoSEQ multiplex PCR was the method, and the copy in TCRdb shows in-frame clones only, minus some. The sample contains tens of thousands of clones, more than 80% of which appear only once. Sequencing input: peripheral blood. These receptors were obtained from a human donor with active COVID-19. The donor label of this sample is uncertain. The CDR3 runs from the conserved cysteine through the conserved F or W. A D gene is named only where the DNA matches it firmly. A clone size is listed for some rows: how often the clone was seen (once, few, many), or a class if it is expanded.

TRBJ2-5,NA,TRBV30,NA,CAWSRQLRETQYF
TRBJ1-5,TRBD1,TRBV18,NA,CASSQGAYQPQHF
TRBJ2-3,TRBD2,TRBV24-1,NA,CATSPPGTSGTDTQYF
TRBJ2-2,TRBD2,TRBV5-4,NA,CASSPQLAGANTGELFF
TRBJ1-2,NA,TRBV6-5,NA,CASSYTQGTYGYTF
TRBJ2-3,TRBD2,TRBV6-2/TRBV6-3,NA,CASSYPLAGNTDTQYF
TRBJ1-4,NA,TRBV5-1,NA,CASSLGGNNEKLFF
TRBJ2-3,TRBD2,TRBV5-1,NA,CASSGRAGGPLGTDTQYF
TRBJ1-5,TRBD1,TRBV2,NA,CASTRGQISNQPQHF
TRBJ1-5,NA,TRBV2,NA,CASTRESNQPQHF
TRBJ2-7,NA,TRBV10-3,NA,CAISESGRVGNEQYF
TRBJ2-7,NA,TRBV7-6,NA,CASSLVGLGSEHYEQYF
TRBJ2-7,TRBD1,TRBV25-1,once,CASSSGQGAYEQYF
TRBJ2-3,TRBD1,TRBV30,NA,CAWTWDREGYTQYF
TRBJ2-7,NA,TRBV5-1,NA,CASSPLSDEQYF
TRBJ2-7,TRBD2,TRBV6-2/TRBV6-3,NA,CASSIAGGPYEQYF
TRBJ2-7,TRBD1,TRBV6-5,NA,CASSQTGVSSYEQYF
TRBJ2-2,NA,TRBV2,NA,CASAGAGAYTGELFF
TRBJ2-1,TRBD2,TRBV7-9,NA,CASSQGLAGGYEQFF
TRBJ2-1,TRBD2,TRBV7-2,NA,CASSTSGGASEQFF
TRBJ2-3,TRBD2,TRBV30,NA,CAWSASGGTDTQYF
TRBJ1-4,NA,TRBV4-3,NA,CASSQDRGGSLFF
TRBJ1-3,TRBD1,TRBV7-6,NA,CASSLSWTGRSPDTIYF
TRBJ1-1,NA,TRBV25-1,NA,CASSEWGRVAFF
TRBJ1-1,TRBD1,TRBV9,NA,CASSPPTGGGYTEAFF
TRBJ1-3,TRBD1,TRBV5-4,NA,CASSSPGIGGVRGNTIYF
TRBJ1-1,TRBD1,TRBV19,NA,CASSISFGTGDTEAFF
TRBJ2-7,NA,TRBV4-3,NA,CASSQEWGRDWNPYEQYF
TRBJ2-1,TRBD2,TRBV5-1,NA,CASSRTLAGGLDEQFF
TRBJ2-7,TRBD1,TRBV12-5,NA,CASGLVQGASYEQYF
TRBJ2-7,NA,TRBV27,NA,CASRVRGFRGYEQYF
TRBJ2-5,NA,TRBV10-1,NA,CASTSGWRRNF
TRBJ2-1,NA,TRBV7-8,NA,CASSPGTFNEQFF
TRBJ2-7,TRBD1,TRBV7-3,NA,CASSSPGTGNYEQYF
TRBJ2-1,NA,TRBV6-2/TRBV6-3,NA,CASSYPKNSYNEQFF
TRBJ2-7,NA,TRBV7-2,NA,CASSFLVQFEQYF
TRBJ2-1,TRBD1,TRBV13,NA,CASSPHGQGGLNEQFF
TRBJ2-7,NA,TRBV14,NA,CASSQAAGLTSFIYEQYF
TRBJ2-7,NA,TRBV11-3,NA,CASSLDLSDEQYF
TRBJ1-2,NA,TRBV9,NA,CASSAGGPTIGYTF
TRBJ1-5,NA,TRBV5-1,NA,CASSSEQDQPQHF
TRBJ2-5,TRBD2,TRBV27,once,CASSSFGLAGEEETQYF
TRBJ1-2,NA,TRBV19,NA,CASSIEDSDYGYTF
TRBJ2-1,NA,TRBV19,NA,CARAELYRTGRAPRSHNEQFF
TRBJ2-1,TRBD1,TRBV10-1,NA,CASEGRGPFFSYNEQFF
TRBJ2-2,TRBD1,TRBV28,NA,CASSLYQGAGGELFF
TRBJ2-5,TRBD1,TRBV2,NA,CASRALGTGIGETQYF
TRBJ1-5,NA,TRBV3-1/TRBV3-2,NA,CASSQGAFQPQHF
TRBJ1-2,NA,TRBV11-2,NA,CASSLDPSPGYGYTF
TRBJ2-7,TRBD2,TRBV7-6,NA,CASSSLLGREGGDEQYF
TRBJ2-1,NA,TRBV7-3,NA,CASSRELYDEQFF
TRBJ2-7,TRBD1,TRBV5-8,NA,CASSLERDRGYEQYF
TRBJ1-1,NA,TRBV27,NA,CASSSAGVGTEAFF